This entry is about one T cell receptor beta chain. Its antigen is undetermined. This sample was taken from a study of graft-versus-host responses after intestinal transplantation. Across the study: Recipients were given multivisceral, liver-intestinal, or isolated intestinal transplants. Study observations and caveats: Researchers found GvH clones in recipient marrow, and some showed up first in ileum or blood. Graft-donor T cell macrochimerism coincided with high graft-versus-host to host-versus-graft clonal ratios in allografts. After transplant, early declines in HvG clones were associated with peak levels of circulating GvH clones.

The germline V gene encodes CDR1 SEHNR and CDR2 FQNEAQ (reference sequence). The V end lost 0 bases, the J end lost 5 bases, and 14 bases lay between the germline ends. The CDR3 loop spans 16 amino acids. Using immunoSEQ multiplex PCR, the repertoire was profiled, and TCRdb retains in-frame clones only, with some absent. The sample has about 12,000 clones; approximately 94% are singletons. Sequencing used PBMCs, obtained approximately 35 months after intestinal transplantation. The sequence came from a human patient who received an intestinal transplant, so some T cells may come from the graft donor. The V call is TRBV7-9, the J call TRBJ2-1; D possibly corresponds to TRBD1 (6 bases). This CDR3 reads CASSLAAWGPHNEQFF. The CDR3 nucleotides read TGTGCCAGCAGCTTAGCAGCCTGGGGGCCCCACAATGAGCAGTTCTTC.